In this sample, the clone carrying this T cell receptor (beta chain) turned up once. Its antigen remains unknown. The data stem from a study of T cell responses to AZD1222 COVID-19 vaccine. Clones were read by immunoSEQ multiplex PCR, and TCRdb kept only the in-frame ones, dropping some. The repertoire has 80,000 to 90,000 clones, about nine tenths of them found once; the top ten carry 3%. V was cut by 0 bases and J by 5 bases, with 13 bases left in between. The CDR3 length is 15 residues. Germline-derived CDR1 and CDR2 are KGHSH and LQKENI. Study outcomes and limitations: Close to half of all spike-specific TCRs reportedly target regions of the variants that are unmutated. All repertoire sampling was performed exclusively after the peak T cell response.

The material sequenced was peripheral blood, taken on day 0 of AZD1222 vaccination. The genes are TRBV18 and TRBJ1-2; perhaps TRBD1 as D (6 bases). The clonotype was recovered from an adult in good health. The CDR3: CASSPPSGVMYGYTF. Written as DNA, the CDR3 is TGTGCCAGCTCACCACCTTCAGGGGTGATGTATGGCTACACCTTC.